This T cell receptor (beta chain) was recovered during a study of T-cell reconstitution after alpha-beta-depleted transplantation in children. Study-level findings and limits: By about two months after transplant, alpha-beta T cells reportedly arose from several hundred graft clones that had expanded. The authors attributed T-cell counts and diversity one year after transplant mostly to newly produced T cells.

CDR1 and CDR2 from the germline V gene are SGHNT and YENEEA. Trimming took 1 base from V and 0 from J, leaving 12 bases between them. The CDR3 is 16 amino acids. During its preparation, the TCRbeta library received unique molecular identifiers. TCRdb analysed the PCR reads with MiXCR anew, one entry per CDR3 protein. The sample lists about 590,000 distinct CDR3 sequences, 10% to 15% occurring once. Worth noting for this clonotype: Its cognate antigen is unknown.

The TCR was taken from a male patient aged 5 to 17 who had a stem cell transplant for acute myeloid leukemia, so the T cells may come from the graft donor. The source was PBMCs, mostly from graft donor cells, collected 360 days after TCRalphabeta/CD19-depleted stem cell transplant. This sequence joins TRBV11-3 and TRBJ1-2; weak D call: TRBD1 (5 bases). The CDR3 is CASSLGGRDPNYGYTF. The CDR3, as DNA: TGTGCCAGCAGCTTAGGGGGCAGAGACCCTAACTATGGCTACACCTTC.